These 17 T cell receptor beta chains came from one sample sequenced in a study of CD4+ T cells in melanoma. Profiling relied on immunoSEQ multiplex PCR, and the TCRdb table lists in-frame clones only, not all of them. Of tens of thousands of clones listed, roughly two thirds are singletons. Sequencing was carried out using tumor tissue. These receptors were collected from a human donor with melanoma.

In this sample, this clone turned up once. This chain links TRBV27 with TRBJ2-2, with D possibly matching TRBD2 (5 bases). With 5 bases removed from V and 11 bases from J, the gap between germline ends came to 21 bases. The CDR3 totals 15 residues. CDR1 MNHEY and CDR2 SMNVEV come from the germline V gene (reference sequence). The CDR3 coding sequence is TGTGCCAGCAGTCACCCCGGGGAAGGGCTGAGAGAGCTGTTTTTT. Protein sequence: CASSHPGEGLRELFF.

This clone was found once. The chain recombines TRBV4-2 with TRBJ2-7; D assignment may be TRBD1 or TRBD2 (5 bases each). Per germline, CDR1 LGHNA and CDR2 YNFKEQ. V lost 0 bases to trimming and J lost 2 bases, with 11 bases between them. This CDR3 has 15 amino acids. Here the CDR3 reads CASSQEGTNAYEQYF. The CDR3 DNA reads as TGTGCCAGCAGCCAAGAAGGGACCAATGCCTACGAGCAGTACTTC.

The chain recombines TRBV18 with TRBJ2-5, with D perhaps assigned TRBD1 or TRBD2 (6 bases each). Germline CDR1 KGHSH, CDR2 LQKENI. V was shortened by 5 bases and J by 1 base, with 11 bases between the two germline ends. CDR3 length: 14 amino acids. In DNA, the CDR3 is TGTGCCAGCTCATCGACGGGGGCCCAAGAGACCCAGTACTTC. Residues: CASSSTGAQETQYF.

On this clone: At one end, the junction sequence differs from germline, possibly due to a read error. The J gene is TRBJ1-1, the V gene TRBV14; D is undetermined. Germline CDR1 SGHDN, CDR2 FVKESK. The CDR3 covers 12 residues. The CDR3 DNA reads as TGTGCCAGCAGCCAAGAAGACCAAGAAGTTTTCTTT. As protein: CASSQEDQEVFF. Together with reference TRBV14 and TRBJ1-1, the CDR3 gives the full variable domain: EAGVTQFPSHSVIEKGQTVTLRCDPISGHDNLYWYRRVMGKEIKFLLHFVKESKQDESGMPNNRFLAERTGGTYSTLKVQPAELEDSGVYFCASSQEDQEVFFGQGTRLTVV.

Only one count was recorded for this clone. The chain links TRBV4-3 to TRBJ2-7; TRBD2 aligns across 7 bases. Germline V gene sequence: CDR1 LGHNA, CDR2 YSLEER. The CDR3 contains 13 residues. J lost 6 bases, V lost 0 bases, and 2 bases had no gene match. The CDR3 here is CASSQEGGGEQYF. Written as DNA, the CDR3 is TGCGCCAGCAGCCAAGAGGGGGGGGGCGAGCAGTACTTC.

The chain combines TRBV2 with TRBJ2-7; D could derive from TRBD1 or TRBD2 (5 bases each). The V gene lost 4 bases and the J gene lost 6 bases, with 10 bases spanning the gap. CDR3 length: 12 residues. In germline, CDR1 is SNHLY, CDR2 FYNNEI. CDR3 residues: CASSARGGEQYF. DNA of the CDR3: TGTGCCAGCAGTGCGCGTGGGGGCGAGCAGTACTTC.

The sample holds a few counts of this clone. The CDR3 sequence is CASSLAQWGNQPQHF. The DNA of the CDR3 is TGTGCCAGCAGCTTAGCGCAGTGGGGTAATCAGCCCCAGCATTTT. The rearrangement links TRBV7-8 to TRBJ1-5; no clear D gene. The CDR3 consists of 15 residues. Germline CDR1 reads SGHVS; CDR2 reads FQNEAQ. The V end was cut by 0 bases, the J end by 4 bases, with 10 bases between.

The chain links TRBV5-1 to TRBJ2-7; TRBD2 matches 8 bases. Germline V gene lookup returns CDR1 SGHRS and CDR2 YFSETQ. CDR3 length equals 15 residues. The ends lost 4 bases at V and 2 bases at J; junction bases unmatched: 8. The CDR3 reads CASSPAGLEAYEQYF. The CDR3, as DNA: TGCGCCAGCAGCCCGGCGGGACTAGAGGCCTACGAGCAGTACTTC.

This rearrangement joins TRBV5-4 to TRBJ2-1, with D maybe TRBD1 (6 bases). Germline V gene data show CDR1 as SGHNT and CDR2 as YYREEE (reference sequence). The CDR3 totals 13 residues. Trimming cost V 2 bases and J 6 bases, with 9 bases left between them. The CDR3 DNA reads TGTGCCAGCAGCTTACAGGGAGTCAATGAGCAGTTCTTC. Amino acids: CASSLQGVNEQFF.

Details on this clone: A junction end diverges from the germline sequence, so it may reflect a read error. V usage is TRBV6-5 and J usage is TRBJ1-6; 9 bases agree with TRBD1. There are 14 residues in the CDR3. Looked up from germline, CDR1 is MNHEY and CDR2 is SVGAGI. The CDR3 sequence is CASKGQGYNSPLHF. CDR3 DNA: TGTGCCAGCAAGGGACAGGGTTATAACTCACCCCTCCACTTT.

This clone has ten or more counts. This chain uses TRBV11-2 with TRBJ1-1, with no clear D. Trimming took off 1 base at V and 4 bases at J, with 7 bases between the two ends. Germline values: CDR1 SGHAT, CDR2 FQNNGV. The CDR3 runs 13 residues. CDR3 in DNA: TGTGCCAGCAGCTTAGGGATAGTCACTGAAGCTTTCTTT. Its translation is CASSLGIVTEAFF.

V usage is TRBV11-2 and J usage is TRBJ2-7; tentatively, D is TRBD1 (6 bases). Germline CDR1 SGHAT, CDR2 FQNNGV. The CDR3 runs to 16 residues. Trimming left V 5 bases short and J 4 bases short, with 21 bases between. CDR3 sequence: CASSQKQGPHLYEQYF. Written as DNA, the CDR3 is TGTGCCAGCAGCCAGAAACAGGGTCCCCACCTTTACGAGCAGTACTTC.

The CDR3 DNA sequence: TGTGCCAGCAGTCTAGGGGCCTCCAAGGCCCAGTACTTC. Its translation is CASSLGASKAQYF. The J gene is TRBJ2-5, the V gene TRBV28; a possible D gene is TRBD1 (5 bases). Germline-derived CDR1 and CDR2 are MDHEN and SYDVKM. CDR3 size: 13 residues. Trimming stripped 5 bases from V and 9 bases from J, with 16 bases between.

The chain couples TRBV11-3 to TRBJ2-7; perhaps TRBD2 as D (5 bases). The V end was cut by 3 bases, the J end by 5 bases, with 14 bases between. In germline, CDR1 is SGHNT, CDR2 YENEEA. The CDR3 extends over 14 amino acids. The CDR3 spells CASSFSGRADEQYF. CDR3 DNA: TGTGCCAGCAGCTTCTCCGGGCGGGCTGACGAGCAGTACTTC.

This chain connects TRBV6-1 to TRBJ2-7, with a weak D call TRBD1 (5 bases). Trimming removed 6 bases at V and 6 bases at J, with 21 bases between. Germline-derived CDR1 and CDR2 are MNHNS and SASEGT. The CDR3 runs 15 residues. DNA for the CDR3: TGTGCCAGCAGCATCAGGGCCCTCCGGAGAGCCGAGCAGTACTTC. Translating it yields CASSIRALRRAEQYF.

The rearrangement joins TRBV2 to TRBJ1-6, with 9 bases fitting TRBD1. V lost 8 bases to trimming and J lost 4 bases; unmatched junction nucleotides: 0. From germline, CDR1 is SNHLY and CDR2 FYNNEI. The CDR3 has 13 residues. The CDR3 spells CASGTGYNSPLHF. DNA of the CDR3: TGTGCCAGCGGGACAGGGTATAATTCACCCCTCCACTTT.

V gene TRBV7-2 combines with J gene TRBJ1-1, with D hard to call. The germline V gene encodes CDR1 SGHTA and CDR2 FQGNSA. V lost 2 bases to trimming and J lost 1 base, with 17 bases between them. The CDR3 spans 17 residues. DNA of the CDR3: TGTGCCAGCAGCTTAAGGCATCTAACTGGGCCGAACACTGAAGCTTTCTTT. Translated: CASSLRHLTGPNTEAFF.